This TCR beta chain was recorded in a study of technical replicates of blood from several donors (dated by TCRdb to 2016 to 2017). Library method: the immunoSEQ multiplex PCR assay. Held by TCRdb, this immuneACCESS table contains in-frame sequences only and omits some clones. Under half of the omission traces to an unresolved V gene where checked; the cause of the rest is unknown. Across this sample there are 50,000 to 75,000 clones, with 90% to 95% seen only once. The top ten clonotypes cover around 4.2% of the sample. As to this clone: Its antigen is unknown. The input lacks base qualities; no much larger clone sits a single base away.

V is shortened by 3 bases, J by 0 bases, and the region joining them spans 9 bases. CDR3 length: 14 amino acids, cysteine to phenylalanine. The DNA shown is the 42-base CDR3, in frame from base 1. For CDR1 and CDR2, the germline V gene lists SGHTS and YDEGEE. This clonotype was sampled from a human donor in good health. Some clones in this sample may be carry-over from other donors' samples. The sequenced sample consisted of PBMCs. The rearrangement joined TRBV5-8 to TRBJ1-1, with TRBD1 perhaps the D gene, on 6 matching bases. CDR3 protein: CASSSGQLNTEAFF. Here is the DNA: TGTGCCAGCAGCTCCGGACAGCTGAACACTGAAGCTTTCTTT.